This T cell receptor beta chain was obtained from a study of blood T cell repertoires in COVID-19. The data were produced by immunoSEQ multiplex PCR, yet TCRdb's version contains in-frame clones alone and is incomplete. The sample carries over 300,000 clones, 65% to 90% recorded once. The table lists this clone with a count of one. V shed 4 bases and J 7 bases; nucleotides not matched to a gene: 6. Germline loops: CDR1 SQVTM, CDR2 ANQGSEA. The CDR3 spans 13 residues. This clonotype was obtained from a human donor in a cohort sampled during active COVID-19. Sequenced input: peripheral blood. The V and J genes are TRBV29-1 and TRBJ1-4; 7 bases fit TRBD1. In DNA form, the CDR3 reads TGCAGCGTTGCAGGGGGAGTCTTTGAAAAACTGTTTTTT. Protein sequence: CSVAGGVFEKLFF.